This entry lists 7 T cell receptor beta chains sequenced from one sample in a study of OX40 agonist ivuxolimab in advanced cancers. Produced via immunoSEQ multiplex PCR; TCRdb's table is partial and in-frame only. The data hold around 100,000 clones, with around nine tenths observed a single time. The material was CD4+ or CD8+ T cells sorted from blood, obtained in a trial of the OX40 agonist ivuxolimab. These receptors came from an adult with an advanced solid tumor such as melanoma, head and neck, liver or kidney cancer.

This clone was found a few times. The gene calls are TRBV25-1 and TRBJ2-2; TRBD1 agrees at 8 bases. CDR3 length: 14 amino acids. The V segment lost 6 bases and the J segment 5 bases; nucleotides outside the gene matches: 5. In germline, CDR1 is MGHDK, CDR2 SYGVNS. CDR3 coding DNA: TGTGCCAGCAGACGACAGGGGCAAACCGGGGAGCTGTTTTTT. Translating gives CASRRQGQTGELFF.

CDR3 amino acids: CAWSAPGQGNQPQHF. The CDR3 nucleotides read TGTGCCTGGAGTGCTCCGGGACAGGGGAATCAGCCCCAGCATTTT. The rearrangement joins TRBV30 to TRBJ1-5; the match to TRBD1 covers 10 bases. There are 15 residues in the CDR3. The J segment lost 4 bases and the V segment lost 1 base, leaving 4 bases of the junction unmatched. Germline CDR1 reads GTSNPN; CDR2 reads SVGIG (reference sequence).

This clone was detected a few times. The rearrangement joins TRBV28 to TRBJ2-2, with D maybe TRBD1 (6 bases). V was clipped by 5 bases and J by 1 base, with 11 bases between them. The CDR3 is 15 amino acids. CDR1 and CDR2 from the germline V gene are MDHEN and SYDVKM. CDR3 DNA sequence: TGTGCCAGCAGTGGGGGACAACTGAACACCGGGGAGCTGTTTTTT. It encodes CASSGGQLNTGELFF.

CDR3 in amino acids: CSARTPRVTEAFF. The CDR3 DNA reads as TGCAGCGCCCGGACCCCCCGGGTCACTGAAGCTTTCTTT. The chain has TRBV29-1 and TRBJ1-1; no definite D call. Per germline, CDR1 SQVTM and CDR2 ANQGSEA. The CDR3 is 13 amino acids. V was trimmed by 7 bases and J by 4 bases, leaving 16 bases between them.

DNA for the CDR3: TGTGCCAGCAGTTACTATATAGCGGGAGGCACCGGGGAGCTGTTTTTT. Translating it yields CASSYYIAGGTGELFF. V usage is TRBV6-5 and J usage is TRBJ2-2; 10 bases are a match to TRBD2. Germline loops: CDR1 MNHEY, CDR2 SVGAGI. The CDR3 consists of 16 residues. J was trimmed by 4 bases and V by 1 base; bases with no gene match: 3.

The CDR3: CASTLGAGYEQYF. Written as DNA, the CDR3 is TGTGCCAGCACTCTTGGGGCAGGCTACGAGCAGTACTTC. The chain recombines TRBV27 with TRBJ2-7; a possible D gene is TRBD1 (5 bases). The CDR3 covers 13 residues. Germline CDR1 reads MNHEY; CDR2 reads SMNVEV (reference sequence). The germline V and J ends were trimmed by 7 bases and 3 bases, with 13 bases remaining between them.

This clone appeared a single time. The rearrangement uses TRBV4-1 and TRBJ2-3; D uncertain. Germline CDR1 and CDR2: MGHRA and YSYEKL. Trimming cost V 0 bases and J 8 bases, with 15 bases left between them. This CDR3 contains 15 residues. CDR3 residues: CASSQEVRSPGTQYF. The CDR3 bases are TGCGCCAGCAGCCAAGAAGTTCGAAGTCCAGGTACGCAGTATTTT.